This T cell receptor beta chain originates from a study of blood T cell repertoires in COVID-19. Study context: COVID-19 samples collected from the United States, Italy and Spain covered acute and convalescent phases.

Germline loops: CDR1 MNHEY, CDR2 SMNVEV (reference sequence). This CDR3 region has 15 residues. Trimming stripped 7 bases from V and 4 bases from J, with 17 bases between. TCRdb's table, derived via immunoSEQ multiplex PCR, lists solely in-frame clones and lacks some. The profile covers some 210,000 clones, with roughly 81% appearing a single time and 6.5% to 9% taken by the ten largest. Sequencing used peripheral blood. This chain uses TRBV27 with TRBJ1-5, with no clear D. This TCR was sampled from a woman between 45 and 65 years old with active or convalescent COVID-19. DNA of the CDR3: TGTGCCAGCATGTTATTCGGCGGGAGAAATCAGCCCCAGCATTTT. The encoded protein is CASMLFGGRNQPQHF.